These 20 T cell receptor beta chains share one sample of origin, sequenced in a study of cytomegalovirus exposure and HLA in healthy donors. With 60 Vbeta and 13 Jbeta primers, the PCR was carried out. TCRdb's table, derived via immunoSEQ multiplex PCR, lists solely in-frame clones and lacks some. This table holds 150,000 to 200,000 clones, roughly two thirds found once. The sample comprised PBMCs. The receptors derive from a woman between 25 and 40 years old in good health and CMV-seronegative.

As for this clone: The junction shows a germline mismatch at one end, possibly a read error. The chain has TRBV7-9 and TRBJ1-1; D not resolved. Germline V gene sequence: CDR1 SEHNR, CDR2 FQNEAQ (reference sequence). The CDR3 runs to 12 residues. The CDR3 loop reads CSSSSKNTEAFF. The DNA for the CDR3 is TGTTCCAGCAGCTCAAAGAACACTGAAGCTTTCTTT.

J is TRBJ1-4 and V is TRBV28; D gene ambiguous. Trimming removed 5 bases from V and 8 bases from J, with 12 bases in between. Looked up from germline, CDR1 is MDHEN and CDR2 is SYDVKM. The CDR3 is made up of 13 amino acids. The CDR3 DNA reads as TGTGCCAGCAGTCCCCTGACACCCGAAAAACTGTTTTTT. Its translation is CASSPLTPEKLFF.

The CDR3 protein is CASSLQQAGANVLTF. The CDR3 nucleotides read TGTGCCAGCAGTTTACAACAGGCTGGGGCCAACGTCCTGACTTTC. The chain links TRBV6-1 to TRBJ2-6, with D perhaps TRBD1 (5 bases). This CDR3 region has 15 residues. The germline V gene encodes CDR1 MNHNS and CDR2 SASEGT. Deletions cut 5 bases from V and 2 bases from J, with 10 bases between.

The chain has TRBV7-3 and TRBJ2-3, with 11 nucleotides matching TRBD2. The junction had 6 bases not matched to a gene; V was cut back by 5 bases and J by 2 bases. The CDR3 covers 16 residues. Germline values: CDR1 SGHTA, CDR2 FQGTGA. CDR3 region: CASSSGTSGLTDTQYF. As DNA, the CDR3 is TGTGCCAGCAGCAGTGGGACTAGCGGACTCACAGATACGCAGTATTTT.

This clone was seen only a few times. The chain carries TRBV27 and TRBJ2-7, with 8 positions matching TRBD2. The CDR3 runs 18 residues. V was clipped by 2 bases and J by 0 bases; unmatched bases: 12. Germline CDR1 is MNHEY and CDR2 is SMNVEV (reference sequence). DNA of the CDR3: TGTGCCAGCAGTTTACGGACCTCTTTTAGCGGGAACTCCTACGAGCAGTACTTC. Its protein product is CASSLRTSFSGNSYEQYF.

The chain links TRBV29-1 to TRBJ1-2, with 12 bases identical to TRBD1. V shed 7 bases and J 0 bases; nucleotides not matched to a gene: 9. The CDR3 spans 16 residues. From germline, CDR1 is SQVTM and CDR2 ANQGSEA. CDR3 nucleotides: TGCAGCGCCTGGGACAGGGGGCTAGTAACTAACTATGGCTACACCTTC. Translated: CSAWDRGLVTNYGYTF.

This clone came up a few times. This sequence joins TRBV19 and TRBJ1-6, with D possibly TRBD1 on 6 matching bases. Between the trimmed V and J ends, which lost 5 bases and 9 bases, there was a span of 14 bases. The germline CDR1 and CDR2 sequences are LNHDA and SQIVND (reference sequence). CDR3 length: 14 residues. CDR3 in DNA: TGTGCCAGTAGTGCACAGGGTAGAGGTTCACCCCTCCACTTT. The encoded protein is CASSAQGRGSPLHF.

This rearrangement joins TRBV7-3 to TRBJ2-7; 8 bases are a match to TRBD2. The V gene end was trimmed by 4 bases and the J gene end by 7 bases; junction bases not matched to a gene: 6. The CDR3 loop spans 13 amino acids. CDR1 is SGHTA and CDR2 is FQGTGA in the germline V gene. CDR3 coding DNA: TGTGCCAGCAGCTCAACAGCGGGAGCTGAGCAGTACTTC. Translated, it gives CASSSTAGAEQYF. Variable domain in full (rest from reference TRBV7-3 and TRBJ2-7): GAGVSQTPSNKVTEKGKYVELRCDPISGHTALYWYRQSLGQGPEFLIYFQGTGAADDSGLPNDRFFAVRPEGSVSTLKIQRTERGDSAVYLCASSSTAGAEQYFGPGTRLTVT.

The J gene is TRBJ1-2, the V gene TRBV6-5; D gene unclear. V was trimmed by 5 bases and J by 9 bases, leaving 13 bases between them. This CDR3 is built from 12 residues. Looked up from germline, CDR1 is MNHEY and CDR2 is SVGAGI. The CDR3 reads CASSEMGRSYTF. The CDR3 bases are TGTGCCAGCAGTGAAATGGGGAGAAGCTACACCTTC.

In this sample, this clone turned up once. The chain uses TRBV9 and TRBJ2-1; 9 bases map to TRBD1. From germline, CDR1 is SGDLS and CDR2 YYNGEE. This CDR3 comprises 15 residues. Trimming removed 4 bases from V and 2 bases from J; junction bases left unmatched: 4. The CDR3 reads CASSLTGGTYNEQFF. Written as DNA, the CDR3 is TGTGCCAGCAGCCTGACAGGGGGTACCTACAATGAGCAGTTCTTC.

In DNA form, the CDR3 reads TGCGCCAGCAGCCAGCCGACAGCTCGGGTCGAAGCTTTCTTT. This gives the protein CASSQPTARVEAFF. This chain connects TRBV4-1 to TRBJ1-1; possibly TRBD1 for D (5 bases). Germline loops: CDR1 MGHRA, CDR2 YSYEKL. V dropped 3 bases and J dropped 8 bases, with 16 bases sitting between them. This CDR3 is 14 amino acids long.

This clone has only one observation. This rearrangement joins TRBV14 to TRBJ2-5; 9 bases map to TRBD1. The CDR3 is made up of 20 amino acids. The ends lost 1 base at V and 4 bases at J; junction bases unmatched: 19. CDR1 is SGHDN, CDR2 FVKESK, per germline. CDR3 protein: CASSQANSRDRVVLGETQYF. In DNA, the CDR3 is TGTGCCAGCAGCCAAGCCAACAGTCGGGACAGGGTGGTTCTAGGAGAGACCCAGTACTTC.

The V gene is TRBV10-3, the J gene TRBJ2-7, with 8 bases that match TRBD2. Germline V CDR1 and CDR2: ENHRY, SYGVKD. The V and J ends lost 10 bases and 6 bases, in that order; junction bases with no gene match: 8. The CDR3 spans 12 residues. The CDR3 coding sequence is TGTGCCACCGGGGCGGGACTAGGCGAGCAGTACTTC. It encodes CATGAGLGEQYF.

This chain joins TRBV4-3 and TRBJ1-4, with D perhaps TRBD1 (6 bases). CDR3 length: 16 amino acids. The ends were cut back, 0 bases at V and 8 bases at J, with 16 bases in the middle. CDR1 is LGHNA and CDR2 is YSLEER in the germline V gene. The CDR3 is CASSQDSGGGAEKLFF. The CDR3 DNA is TGCGCCAGCAGCCAAGATTCCGGAGGGGGGGCGGAAAAACTGTTTTTT.

The chain joins TRBV29-1 to TRBJ1-6; 7 bases agree with TRBD1. V was pared by 0 bases and J by 9 bases, with 5 bases of the junction left unmatched. Germline V gene sequence: CDR1 SQVTM, CDR2 ANQGSEA. The CDR3 runs 14 residues. CDR3 nucleotide sequence: TGCAGCGTTGAAGAAGGTGCAGGGGGTTCACCCCTCCACTTT. This sequence encodes CSVEEGAGGSPLHF.

This chain connects TRBV11-3 to TRBJ2-1; 7 bases are shared with TRBD1. Germline V CDR1 and CDR2: SGHNT, YENEEA. J lost 8 bases, V lost 0 bases, and 4 bases had no gene match. The CDR3 is made up of 14 amino acids. CDR3 nucleotides: TGTGCCAGCAGCTTAGAAGGGGGCGCGGATGAGCAGTTCTTC. Its translation: CASSLEGGADEQFF.

This chain links TRBV2 with TRBJ1-1, with TRBD1 matching 7 bases. V shed 8 bases and J 1 base; nucleotides not matched to a gene: 4. The CDR3 loop spans 13 amino acids. Germline CDR1 reads SNHLY; CDR2 reads FYNNEI. CDR3 nucleotide sequence: TGTGCCAGCCTGGGACAGCGGAACACTGAAGCTTTCTTT. This encodes CASLGQRNTEAFF.

The chain carries TRBV5-1 and TRBJ2-3; TRBD2 matches at 8 bases. CDR1 SGHRS and CDR2 YFSETQ come from the germline V gene. V gave up 2 bases and J gave up 5 bases; unmatched junction bases: 10. The CDR3 sequence is 16 residues long. CDR3 residues: CASSLIPGLVVDTQYF. CDR3 bases: TGCGCCAGCAGCTTAATACCGGGACTAGTAGTAGATACGCAGTATTTT.

On this clone itself: Mismatch with germline at one junction end may stem from a read error. The rearrangement uses TRBV7-9 and TRBJ1-1; maybe TRBD1 (6 bases). Germline values: CDR1 SEHNR, CDR2 FQNEAQ (reference sequence). The length of the CDR3 is 12 residues. The CDR3 loop reads CSSSIRDIEAFF. CDR3 in DNA: TGTTCCAGCAGCATAAGGGACATTGAAGCTTTCTTT.

A few counts support this clone. The chain is built from TRBV6-1 and TRBJ2-1; 8 bases are shared with TRBD2. Germline assignment: CDR1 MNHNS and CDR2 SASEGT. This CDR3 comprises 17 residues. V shed 0 bases, J shed 5 bases, and the junction held 9 bases outside the gene matches. CDR3 nucleotide sequence: TGTGCCAGCAGTGAAGCCCTTAAGCGGGGGTCAGACAATGAGCAGTTCTTC. Encoded protein: CASSEALKRGSDNEQFF.